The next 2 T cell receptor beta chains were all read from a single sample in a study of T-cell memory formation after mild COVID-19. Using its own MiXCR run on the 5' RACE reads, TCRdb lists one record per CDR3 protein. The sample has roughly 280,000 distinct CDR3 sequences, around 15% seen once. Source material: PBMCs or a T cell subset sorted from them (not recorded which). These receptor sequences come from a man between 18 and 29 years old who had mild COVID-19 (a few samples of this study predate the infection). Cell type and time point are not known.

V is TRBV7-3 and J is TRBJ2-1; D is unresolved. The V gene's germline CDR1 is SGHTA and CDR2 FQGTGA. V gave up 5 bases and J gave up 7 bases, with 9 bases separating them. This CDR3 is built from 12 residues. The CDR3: CASSTGTNEQFF. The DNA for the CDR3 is TGTGCCAGCAGCACCGGAACTAATGAGCAGTTCTTC.

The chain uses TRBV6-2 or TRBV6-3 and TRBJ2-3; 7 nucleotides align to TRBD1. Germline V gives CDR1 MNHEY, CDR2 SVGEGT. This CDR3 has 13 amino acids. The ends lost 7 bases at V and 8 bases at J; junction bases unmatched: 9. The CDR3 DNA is TGTGCCAGCACCGACAGGGCCATCGGTACGCAGTATTTT. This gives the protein CASTDRAIGTQYF.